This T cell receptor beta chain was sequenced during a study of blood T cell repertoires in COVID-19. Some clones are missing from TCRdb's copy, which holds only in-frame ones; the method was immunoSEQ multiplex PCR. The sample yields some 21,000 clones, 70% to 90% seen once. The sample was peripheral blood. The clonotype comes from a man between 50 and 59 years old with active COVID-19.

Here the CDR3 DNA reads TGTGCCAGCAGCCAAGGGACTAGCTCCTACAATGAGCAGTTCTTC. It translates to CASSQGTSSYNEQFF. V is TRBV3-1 (or the pseudogene TRBV3-2) and J is TRBJ2-1; TRBD2 agrees at 7 bases. The V gene end was trimmed by 1 base and the J gene end by 0 bases; junction bases not matched to a gene: 0. CDR1 is LGHDT, CDR2 YNNKEL, per germline (reference sequence). The CDR3 spans 15 residues.